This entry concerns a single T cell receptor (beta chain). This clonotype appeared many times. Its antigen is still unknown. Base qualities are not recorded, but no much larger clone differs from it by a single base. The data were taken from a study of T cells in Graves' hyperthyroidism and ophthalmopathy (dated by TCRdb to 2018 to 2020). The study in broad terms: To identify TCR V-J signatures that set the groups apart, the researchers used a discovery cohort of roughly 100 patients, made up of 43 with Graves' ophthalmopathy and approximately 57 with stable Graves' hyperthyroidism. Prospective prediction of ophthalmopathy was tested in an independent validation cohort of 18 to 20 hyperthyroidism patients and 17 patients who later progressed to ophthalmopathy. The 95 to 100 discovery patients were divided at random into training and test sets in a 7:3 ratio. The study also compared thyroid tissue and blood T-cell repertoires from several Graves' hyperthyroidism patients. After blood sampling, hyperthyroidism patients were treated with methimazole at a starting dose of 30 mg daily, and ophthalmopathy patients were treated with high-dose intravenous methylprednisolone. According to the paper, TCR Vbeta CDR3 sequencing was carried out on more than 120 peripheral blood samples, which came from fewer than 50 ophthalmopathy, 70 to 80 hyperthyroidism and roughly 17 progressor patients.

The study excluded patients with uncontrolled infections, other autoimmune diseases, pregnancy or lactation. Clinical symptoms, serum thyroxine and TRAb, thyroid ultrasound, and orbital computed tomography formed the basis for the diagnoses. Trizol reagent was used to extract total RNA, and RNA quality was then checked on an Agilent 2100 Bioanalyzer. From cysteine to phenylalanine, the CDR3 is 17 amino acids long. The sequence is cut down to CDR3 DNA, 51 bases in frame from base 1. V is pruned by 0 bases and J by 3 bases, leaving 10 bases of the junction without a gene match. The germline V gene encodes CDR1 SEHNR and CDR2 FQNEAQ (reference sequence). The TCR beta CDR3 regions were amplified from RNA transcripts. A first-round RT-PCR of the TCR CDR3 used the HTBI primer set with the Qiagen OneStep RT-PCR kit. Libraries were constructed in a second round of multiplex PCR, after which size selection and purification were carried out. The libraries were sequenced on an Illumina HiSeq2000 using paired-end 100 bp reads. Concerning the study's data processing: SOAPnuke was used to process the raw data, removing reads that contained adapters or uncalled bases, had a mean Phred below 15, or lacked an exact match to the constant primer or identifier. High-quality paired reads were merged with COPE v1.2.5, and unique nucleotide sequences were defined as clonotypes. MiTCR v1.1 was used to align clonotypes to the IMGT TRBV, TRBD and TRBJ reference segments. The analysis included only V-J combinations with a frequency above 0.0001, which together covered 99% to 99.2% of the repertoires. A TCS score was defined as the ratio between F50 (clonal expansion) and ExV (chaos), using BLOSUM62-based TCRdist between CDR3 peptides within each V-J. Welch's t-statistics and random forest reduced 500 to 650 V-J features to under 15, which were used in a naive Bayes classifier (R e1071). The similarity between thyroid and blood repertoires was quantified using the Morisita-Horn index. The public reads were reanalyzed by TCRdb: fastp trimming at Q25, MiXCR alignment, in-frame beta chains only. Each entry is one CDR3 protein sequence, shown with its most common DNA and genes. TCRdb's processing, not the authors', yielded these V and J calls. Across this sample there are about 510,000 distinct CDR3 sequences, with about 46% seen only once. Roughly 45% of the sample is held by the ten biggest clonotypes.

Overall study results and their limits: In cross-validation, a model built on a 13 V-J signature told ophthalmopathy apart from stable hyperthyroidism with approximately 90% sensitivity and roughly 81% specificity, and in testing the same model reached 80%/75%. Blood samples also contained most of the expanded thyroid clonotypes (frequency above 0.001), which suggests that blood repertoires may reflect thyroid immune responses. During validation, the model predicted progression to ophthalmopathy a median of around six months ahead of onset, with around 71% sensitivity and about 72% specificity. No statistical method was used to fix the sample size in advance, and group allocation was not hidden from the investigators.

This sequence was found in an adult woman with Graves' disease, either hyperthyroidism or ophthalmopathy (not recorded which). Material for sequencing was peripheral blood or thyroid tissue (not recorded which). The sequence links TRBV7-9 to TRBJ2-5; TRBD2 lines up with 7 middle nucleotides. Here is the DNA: TGTGCCAGCAGCTTAGCGGGCGGGAGATATAGGGAAGAGACCCAGTACTTC. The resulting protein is CASSLAGGRYREETQYF.